This TCR beta chain came from a study of OX40 agonist ivuxolimab in advanced cancers. Overall study context: With ivuxolimab, an agonistic anti-OX40 (CD134) antibody, patients were treated. Among those treated, three patients had partial responses, one with hepatocellular carcinoma and two with cutaneous melanoma. Study-level findings and limits: Several nonresponders also turned out to have low normalized T-cell clonal expansion.

Only a few counts were recorded for this clone. Its specificity is unknown. The V gene's germline CDR1 is MNHEY and CDR2 SVGAGI. Trimming took 4 bases from V and 4 from J, leaving 17 bases between them. The CDR3 length is 15 residues. Profiling relied on immunoSEQ multiplex PCR, and the TCRdb table lists in-frame clones only, not all of them. The repertoire holds approximately 64,000 clones, 87% seen once, with under 3.5% in the top ten. Autoimmune disease history or systemic immunosuppression led to patient exclusion. V usage is TRBV6-5 and J usage is TRBJ2-7; maybe TRBD2 (7 bases). The TCR sequence derives from an adult with an advanced solid tumor such as melanoma, head and neck, liver or kidney cancer. The sample in question was CD4+ or CD8+ T cells sorted from blood, obtained in a trial of the OX40 agonist ivuxolimab. CDR3 nucleotide sequence: TGTGCCAGCAGTTCCAGGGGAGGGATAGGGTACGAGCAGTACTTC. This codes for CASSSRGGIGYEQYF.